The text below deals with one TCR beta chain. Its specificity is unknown. The CDR3 length is 14 residues. Germline lookup yields CDR1 SQVTM and CDR2 ANQGSEA. Losses at the gene ends were 7 bases for V and 7 bases for J; bases not matched to a gene: 13. These data are taken from a study of cytomegalovirus exposure and HLA in healthy donors. General study results and limits: Many donors carried some public TCRs, although rarity characterized most TCR sequences. In a later analysis, a missense DCLRE1C variant was linked to TCR beta V- and J-gene trimming. Reportedly, TCR beta sequences accurately predicted HLA-A and HLA-B alleles in most subjects.

Despite likely unrecorded immune exposures, the donors were nominally healthy at the time of sampling. With 60 Vbeta and 13 Jbeta primers, the PCR was carried out. TCRdb keeps only in-frame clones here, not all; method: immunoSEQ multiplex PCR. The sample lists about 140,000 clones, more than 60% occurring once. This clonotype was obtained from a woman aged 60-75 years in good health and CMV-seronegative. The sample consisted of PBMCs. The V and J genes are TRBV29-1 and TRBJ1-1, with 9 bases lining up with TRBD1. The CDR3 nucleotides are TGCAGCGGGGGCCCACTGGGACAGGGAAATGAAGCTTTCTTT. Its translation: CSGGPLGQGNEAFF.